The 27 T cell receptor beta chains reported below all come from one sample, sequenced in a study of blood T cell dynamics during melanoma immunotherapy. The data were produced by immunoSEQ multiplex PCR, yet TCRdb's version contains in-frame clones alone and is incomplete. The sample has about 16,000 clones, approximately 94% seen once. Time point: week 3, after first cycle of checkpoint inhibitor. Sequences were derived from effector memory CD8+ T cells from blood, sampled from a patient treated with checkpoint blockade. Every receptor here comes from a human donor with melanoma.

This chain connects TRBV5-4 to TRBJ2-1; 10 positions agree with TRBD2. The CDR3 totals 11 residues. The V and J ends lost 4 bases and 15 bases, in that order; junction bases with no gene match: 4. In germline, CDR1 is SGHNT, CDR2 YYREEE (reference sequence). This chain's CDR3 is CASSEAGGMFF. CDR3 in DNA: TGTGCCAGCAGCGAAGCGGGAGGGATGTTCTTC.

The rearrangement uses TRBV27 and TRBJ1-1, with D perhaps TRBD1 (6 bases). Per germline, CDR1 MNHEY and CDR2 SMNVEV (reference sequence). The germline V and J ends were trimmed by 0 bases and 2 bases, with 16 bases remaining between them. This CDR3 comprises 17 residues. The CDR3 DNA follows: TGTGCCAGCAGTTTATCACCCCGAGGGGGAATTAACACTGAAGCTTTCTTT. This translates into CASSLSPRGGINTEAFF.

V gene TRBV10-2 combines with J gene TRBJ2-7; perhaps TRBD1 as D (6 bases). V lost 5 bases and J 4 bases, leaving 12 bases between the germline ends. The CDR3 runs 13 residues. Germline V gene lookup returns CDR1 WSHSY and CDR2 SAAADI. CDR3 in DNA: TGCGCCAGCAGTAGCGGACAGTCTTACGAGCAGTACTTC. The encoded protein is CASSSGQSYEQYF.

As DNA, the CDR3 is TGTGCCAGCAGCTTGGAGGGTAGGGGGCCCGAAGCTGAAGCTTTCTTT. As protein: CASSLEGRGPEAEAFF. The chain links TRBV5-6 to TRBJ1-1; 7 bases are a match to TRBD1. CDR1 is SGHDT, CDR2 YYEEEE, per germline. V was pared by 0 bases and J by 6 bases, with 11 bases of the junction left unmatched. The CDR3 is made up of 16 amino acids.

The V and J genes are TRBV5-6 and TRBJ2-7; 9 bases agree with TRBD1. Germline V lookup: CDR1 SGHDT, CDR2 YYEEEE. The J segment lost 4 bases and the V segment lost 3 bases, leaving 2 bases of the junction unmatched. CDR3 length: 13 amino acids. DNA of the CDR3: TGTGCCAGCAGCTCGGACAGGGGTTACGAGCAGTACTTC. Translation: CASSSDRGYEQYF.

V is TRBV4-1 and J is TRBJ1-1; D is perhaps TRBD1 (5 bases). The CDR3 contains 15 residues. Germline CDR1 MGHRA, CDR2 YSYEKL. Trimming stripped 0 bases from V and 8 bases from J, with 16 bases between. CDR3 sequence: CASSQEGQGSREAFF. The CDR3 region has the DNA TGCGCCAGCAGCCAAGAGGGGCAGGGATCAAGAGAAGCTTTCTTT.

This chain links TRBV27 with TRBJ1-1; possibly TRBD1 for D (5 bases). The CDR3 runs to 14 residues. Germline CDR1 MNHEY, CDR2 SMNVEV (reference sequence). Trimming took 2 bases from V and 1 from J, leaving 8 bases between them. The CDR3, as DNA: TGTGCCAGCAGTTTAATAGGGGCGAACACTGAAGCTTTCTTT. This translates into CASSLIGANTEAFF.

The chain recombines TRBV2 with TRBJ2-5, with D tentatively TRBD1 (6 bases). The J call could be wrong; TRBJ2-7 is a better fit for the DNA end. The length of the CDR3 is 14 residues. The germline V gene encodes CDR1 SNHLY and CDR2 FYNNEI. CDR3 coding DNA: TGTGCCAGCAGTGAAGGGACAGAGTTCTACGAGCAGTACTTC. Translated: CASSEGTEFYEQYF.

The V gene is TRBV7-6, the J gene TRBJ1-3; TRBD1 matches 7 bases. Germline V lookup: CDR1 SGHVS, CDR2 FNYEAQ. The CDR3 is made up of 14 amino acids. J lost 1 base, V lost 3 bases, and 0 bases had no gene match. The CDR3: CASSLTGSGNTIYF. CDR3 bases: TGTGCCAGCAGCTTGACAGGGTCTGGAAACACCATATATTTT.

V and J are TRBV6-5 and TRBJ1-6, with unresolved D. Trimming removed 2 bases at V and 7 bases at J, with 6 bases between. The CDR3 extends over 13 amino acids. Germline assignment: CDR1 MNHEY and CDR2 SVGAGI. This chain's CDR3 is CASSYKENSPLHF. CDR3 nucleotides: TGTGCCAGCAGTTACAAGGAGAATTCACCCCTCCACTTT.

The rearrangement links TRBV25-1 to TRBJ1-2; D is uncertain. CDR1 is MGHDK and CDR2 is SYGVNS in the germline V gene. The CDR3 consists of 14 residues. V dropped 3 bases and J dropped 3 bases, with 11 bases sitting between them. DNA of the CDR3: TGTGCCAGCAGTGACGCCAGCCCCTACTATGGCTACACCTTC. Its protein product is CASSDASPYYGYTF.

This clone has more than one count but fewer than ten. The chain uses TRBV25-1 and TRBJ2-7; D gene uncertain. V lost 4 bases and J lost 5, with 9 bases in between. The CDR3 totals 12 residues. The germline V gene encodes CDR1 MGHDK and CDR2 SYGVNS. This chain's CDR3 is CASSGAADEQYF. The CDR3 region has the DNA TGTGCCAGCAGTGGCGCGGCAGACGAGCAGTACTTC.

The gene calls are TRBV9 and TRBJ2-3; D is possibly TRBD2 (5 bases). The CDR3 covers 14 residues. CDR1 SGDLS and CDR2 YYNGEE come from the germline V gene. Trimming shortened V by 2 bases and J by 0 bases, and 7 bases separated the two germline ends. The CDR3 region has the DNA TGTGCCAGCAGCGTCTCGGGAAGCACAGATACGCAGTATTTT. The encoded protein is CASSVSGSTDTQYF.

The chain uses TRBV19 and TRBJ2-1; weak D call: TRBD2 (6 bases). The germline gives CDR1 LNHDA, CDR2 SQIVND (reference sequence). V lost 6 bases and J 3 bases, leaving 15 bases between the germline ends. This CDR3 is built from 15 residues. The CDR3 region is CASSLLATDYNEQFF. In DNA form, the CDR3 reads TGTGCCAGTAGCCTACTAGCCACGGACTACAATGAGCAGTTCTTC.

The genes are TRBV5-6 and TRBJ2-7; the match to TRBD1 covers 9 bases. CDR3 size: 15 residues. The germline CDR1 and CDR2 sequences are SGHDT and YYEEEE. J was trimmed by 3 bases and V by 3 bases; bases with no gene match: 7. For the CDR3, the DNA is TGTGCCAGCAGCTCTTCACCGGGACAGGGCTACGAGCAGTACTTC. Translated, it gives CASSSSPGQGYEQYF.

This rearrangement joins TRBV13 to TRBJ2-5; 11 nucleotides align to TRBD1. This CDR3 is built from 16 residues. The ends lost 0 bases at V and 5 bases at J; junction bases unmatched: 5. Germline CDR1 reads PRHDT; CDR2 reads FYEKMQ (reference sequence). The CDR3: CASSLGGTGGVETQYF. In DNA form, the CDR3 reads TGTGCCAGCAGCTTAGGCGGGACAGGGGGAGTGGAGACCCAGTACTTC.

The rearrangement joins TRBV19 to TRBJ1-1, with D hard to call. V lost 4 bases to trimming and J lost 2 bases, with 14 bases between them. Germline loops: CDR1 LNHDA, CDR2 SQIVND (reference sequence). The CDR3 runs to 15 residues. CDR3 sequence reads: CASSNGVGGNTEAFF. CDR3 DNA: TGTGCCAGTAGTAACGGGGTCGGCGGTAACACTGAAGCTTTCTTT.

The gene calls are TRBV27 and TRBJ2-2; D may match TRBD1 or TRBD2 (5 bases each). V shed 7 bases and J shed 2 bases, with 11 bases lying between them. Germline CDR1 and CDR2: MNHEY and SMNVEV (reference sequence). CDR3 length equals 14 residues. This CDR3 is CASIMGVNTGELFF. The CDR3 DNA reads TGTGCCAGCATAATGGGGGTAAACACCGGGGAGCTGTTTTTT.

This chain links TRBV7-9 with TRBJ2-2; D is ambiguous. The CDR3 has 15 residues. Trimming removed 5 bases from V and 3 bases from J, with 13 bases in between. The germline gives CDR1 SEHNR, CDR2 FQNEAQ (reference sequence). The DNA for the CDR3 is TGTGCCAGCAGCGGTGCCATTCACTACACCGGGGAGCTGTTTTTT. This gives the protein CASSGAIHYTGELFF.

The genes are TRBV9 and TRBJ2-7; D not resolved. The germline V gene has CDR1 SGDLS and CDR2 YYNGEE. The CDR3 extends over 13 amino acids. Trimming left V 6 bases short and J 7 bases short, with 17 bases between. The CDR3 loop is CASTLDPFGEQYF. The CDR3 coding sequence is TGTGCCAGCACATTGGACCCGTTCGGAGAGCAGTACTTC.

The CDR3: CASSTSGIQYF. The CDR3 coding sequence is TGTGCCAGCAGTACCTCAGGCATTCAGTACTTC. The rearrangement links TRBV27 to TRBJ2-4, with unresolved D. CDR1 is MNHEY, CDR2 SMNVEV, per germline (reference sequence). The ends were cut back, 5 bases at V and 9 bases at J, with 8 bases in the middle. The CDR3 is 11 residues long.

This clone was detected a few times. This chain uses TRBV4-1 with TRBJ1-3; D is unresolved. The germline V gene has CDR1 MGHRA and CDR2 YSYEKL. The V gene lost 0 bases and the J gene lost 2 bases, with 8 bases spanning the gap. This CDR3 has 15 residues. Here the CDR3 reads CASSQDVGTGNTIYF. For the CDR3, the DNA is TGCGCCAGCAGCCAAGATGTAGGGACTGGAAACACCATATATTTT.

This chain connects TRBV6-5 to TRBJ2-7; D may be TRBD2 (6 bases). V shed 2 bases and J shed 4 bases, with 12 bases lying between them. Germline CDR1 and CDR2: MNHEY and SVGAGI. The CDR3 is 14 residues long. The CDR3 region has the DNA TGTGCCAGCAGTTACGTCGGGGGTAAATACGAGCAGTACTTC. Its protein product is CASSYVGGKYEQYF.

This CDR3 reads CASSYTVGREEQYF. DNA for the CDR3: TGTGCCAGCAGTTACACCGTTGGAAGGGAAGAGCAGTACTTC. This chain joins TRBV6-6 and TRBJ2-7; the D is unclear. V was trimmed by 2 bases and J by 7 bases, leaving 15 bases between them. Per the germline V gene, CDR1 is MNHNY and CDR2 is SVGAGI (reference sequence). This CDR3 has 14 amino acids.

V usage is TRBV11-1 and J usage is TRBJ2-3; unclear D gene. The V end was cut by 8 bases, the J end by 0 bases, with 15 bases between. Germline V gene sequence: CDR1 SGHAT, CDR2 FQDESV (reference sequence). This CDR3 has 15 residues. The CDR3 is CASAIGVTSTDTQYF. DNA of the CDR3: TGTGCCAGCGCCATCGGCGTCACTAGCACAGATACGCAGTATTTT.

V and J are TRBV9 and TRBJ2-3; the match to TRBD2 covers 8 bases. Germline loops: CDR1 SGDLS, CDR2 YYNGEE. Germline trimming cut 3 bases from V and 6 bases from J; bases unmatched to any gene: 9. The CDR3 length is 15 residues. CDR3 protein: CASSEGAGVLDTQYF. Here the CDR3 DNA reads TGTGCCAGCAGCGAGGGAGCGGGAGTATTGGATACGCAGTATTTT.

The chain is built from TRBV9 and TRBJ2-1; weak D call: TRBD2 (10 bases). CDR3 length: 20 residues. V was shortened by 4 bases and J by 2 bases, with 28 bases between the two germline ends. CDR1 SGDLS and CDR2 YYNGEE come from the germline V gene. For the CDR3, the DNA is TGTGCCAGCAGCTCCCCCGGGACAGGGAAAGGACTAGCGGCCTACAATGAGCAGTTCTTC. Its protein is CASSSPGTGKGLAAYNEQFF.